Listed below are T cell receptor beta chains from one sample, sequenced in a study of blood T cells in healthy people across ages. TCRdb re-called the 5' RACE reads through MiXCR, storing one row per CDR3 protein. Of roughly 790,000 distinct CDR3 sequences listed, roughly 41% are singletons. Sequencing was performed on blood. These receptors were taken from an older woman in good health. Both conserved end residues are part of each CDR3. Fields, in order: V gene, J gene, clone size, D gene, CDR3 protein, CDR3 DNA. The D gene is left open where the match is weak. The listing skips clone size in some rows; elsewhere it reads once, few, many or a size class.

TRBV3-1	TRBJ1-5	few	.	CASSPGVNQPQHF	TGTGCCAGCAGCCCAGGGGTAAATCAGCCCCAGCATTTT
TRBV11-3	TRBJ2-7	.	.	CASSVSGTTFEQYF	TGTGCCAGCAGCGTCTCCGGGACGACGTTCGAGCAGTACTTC
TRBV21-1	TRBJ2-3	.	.	CASSLAPSTDTQYF	TGTGCCAGCTCACTAGCGCCTAGCACAGATACGCAGTATTTT
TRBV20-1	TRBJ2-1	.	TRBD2	CSASSGSSSYNEQFF	TGCAGTGCTAGTAGCGGGAGTAGCTCCTACAATGAGCAGTTCTTC
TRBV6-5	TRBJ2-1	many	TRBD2	CASSYGGGNDNEQFF	TGTGCCAGCAGTTACGGGGGGGGGAATGACAATGAGCAGTTCTTC
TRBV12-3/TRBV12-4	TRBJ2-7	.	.	CASRGQLPPYEQYF	TGTGCCAGCAGAGGACAGCTTCCTCCCTACGAGCAGTACTTC
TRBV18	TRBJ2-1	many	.	CASSPEYNEQFF	TGTGCCAGCTCACCGGAATACAATGAGCAGTTCTTC
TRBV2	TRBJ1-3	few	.	CASRAAGNTIYF	TGTGCCAGCAGGGCTGCTGGAAACACCATATATTTT
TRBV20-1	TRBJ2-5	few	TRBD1	CSAGQGLGETQYF	TGCAGTGCTGGACAGGGTCTAGGAGAGACCCAGTACTTC
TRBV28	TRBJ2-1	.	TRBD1	CASSLIGGQGGEQFF	TGTGCCAGCAGTTTAATAGGGGGACAGGGGGGTGAGCAGTTCTTC
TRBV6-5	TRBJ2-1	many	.	CASSPRGHNEQFF	TGTGCCAGCAGTCCCCGGGGCCACAATGAGCAGTTCTTC
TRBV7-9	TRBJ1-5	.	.	CASSTPGRNQPQHF	TGTGCCAGCAGCACCCCGGGCAGAAATCAGCCCCAGCATTTT
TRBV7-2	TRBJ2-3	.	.	CASSLVHTGTDTQYF	TGTGCCAGCAGCTTAGTGCACACCGGCACAGATACGCAGTATTTT
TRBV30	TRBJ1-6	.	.	CAWIPGEGPLHF	TGTGCCTGGATCCCCGGAGAGGGACCCCTCCACTTT
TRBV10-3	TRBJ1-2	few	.	CAIREKEVANYGYTF	TGTGCCATCAGGGAGAAGGAGGTAGCTAACTATGGCTACACCTTC
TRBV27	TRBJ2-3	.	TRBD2	CASSELAASRDTQYF	TGTGCCAGCAGTGAACTAGCGGCTAGTCGTGATACGCAGTATTTT
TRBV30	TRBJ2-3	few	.	CAWSVGAADTQYF	TGTGCCTGGAGTGTGGGGGCGGCAGATACGCAGTATTTT
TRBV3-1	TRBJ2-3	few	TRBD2	CASRQAGLVGTDTQYF	TGTGCCAGCAGACAGGCCGGACTAGTAGGCACAGATACGCAGTATTTT
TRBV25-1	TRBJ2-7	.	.	CASGSSSWRYEQYF	TGTGCCAGCGGGTCTTCTTCATGGCGCTACGAGCAGTACTTC
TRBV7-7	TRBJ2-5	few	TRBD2	CASSSTRTSGGSETQYF	TGTGCCAGCAGCTCAACTAGGACTAGCGGGGGCTCAGAGACCCAGTACTTC
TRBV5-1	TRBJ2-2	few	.	CASSQDRATGELFF	TGCGCCAGCAGCCAGGACAGAGCCACCGGGGAGCTGTTTTTT
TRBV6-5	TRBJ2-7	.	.	CASSLSVTDATQYEQYF	TGTGCCAGCAGCTTGTCGGTGACTGACGCGACTCAATACGAGCAGTACTTC
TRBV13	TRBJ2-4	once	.	CASSGQPVGEAKNIQYF	TGTGCCAGCAGCGGACAGCCAGTCGGGGAAGCCAAAAACATTCAGTACTTC
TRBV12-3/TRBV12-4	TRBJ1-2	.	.	CASSPDSNFNYGYTF	TGTGCCAGCAGTCCCGACAGTAACTTTAACTATGGCTACACCTTC
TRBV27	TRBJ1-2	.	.	CASSYHSELNYGYTF	TGTGCCAGCAGCTATCACTCGGAACTAAACTATGGCTACACCTTC
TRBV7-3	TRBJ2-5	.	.	CASSLNPRAVSYNEQYF	TGTGCCAGCAGCTTAAATCCTAGAGCGGTCTCCTACAATGAGCAGTACTTC
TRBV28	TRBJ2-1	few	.	CASSAVLALYNEQFF	TGTGCCAGCAGTGCCGTTCTAGCGCTTTACAATGAGCAGTTCTTC
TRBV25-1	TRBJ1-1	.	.	CASSETGARNTEAFF	TGTGCCAGCAGTGAAACGGGGGCGCGGAACACTGAAGCTTTCTTT
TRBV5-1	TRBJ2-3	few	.	CASSLAEARPGTQYF	TGCGCCAGCAGCTTGGCCGAGGCCAGGCCGGGTACGCAGTATTTT
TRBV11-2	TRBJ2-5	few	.	CASSRAAGATSKETQYF	TGTGCCAGCAGCCGCGCGGCAGGGGCAACTTCGAAAGAGACCCAGTACTTC
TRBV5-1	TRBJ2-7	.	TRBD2	CASSLTSGAHYEQYF	TGCGCCAGCAGCCTGACTAGCGGGGCTCACTACGAGCAGTACTTC
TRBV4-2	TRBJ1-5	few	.	CASSQGLQGSNQPQHF	TGTGCCAGCAGCCAAGGCCTACAGGGTTCCAATCAGCCCCAGCATTTT
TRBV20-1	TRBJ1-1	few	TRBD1	CSAEPGQGFTEAFF	TGCAGTGCTGAACCGGGACAGGGCTTCACTGAAGCTTTCTTT
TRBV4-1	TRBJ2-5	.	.	CASSQDGVGETQYF	TGCGCCAGCAGCCAAGACGGAGTGGGAGAGACCCAGTACTTC
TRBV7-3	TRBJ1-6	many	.	CASSSTGRSNSPLHF	TGTGCCAGCAGCTCGACAGGAAGATCCAATTCACCCCTCCACTTT
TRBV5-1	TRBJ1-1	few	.	CASSLNVLGLNTEAFF	TGCGCCAGCAGCTTAAACGTGCTGGGGCTGAACACTGAAGCTTTCTTT
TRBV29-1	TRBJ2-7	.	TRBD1	CSVAKGQGGYEQYF	TGCAGCGTTGCGAAGGGACAGGGGGGGTACGAGCAGTACTTC
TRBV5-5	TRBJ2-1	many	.	CASSLQVRGGTHNEQFF	TGTGCCAGCAGCTTACAAGTCCGGGGCGGGACCCACAATGAGCAGTTCTTC
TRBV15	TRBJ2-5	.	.	CATSRDLGQQETQYF	TGTGCCACCAGCAGAGATTTAGGACAGCAAGAGACCCAGTACTTC
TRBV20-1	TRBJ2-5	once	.	CSPDVGGQETQYF	TGCAGTCCCGACGTCGGAGGCCAAGAGACCCAGTACTTC
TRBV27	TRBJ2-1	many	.	CASSSTSYNEQFF	TGTGCCAGCAGTTCGACTAGTTACAATGAGCAGTTCTTC
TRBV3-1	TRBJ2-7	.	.	CASSHGDTSSYNEQYF	TGTGCCAGCAGCCATGGGGACACCTCCTCCTACAATGAGCAGTACTTC